The rows below give T cell receptor beta chains drawn from one sample of a study of blood T cell repertoires in COVID-19. The table came from immunoSEQ multiplex PCR; TCRdb's copy has only in-frame clones and leaves some out. Among about 340,000 clones listed, about 83% were seen once. The sample was peripheral blood. Receptors were obtained from a man aged 25-45 years with active or convalescent COVID-19. Both conserved end residues are part of each CDR3. Fields, in order: CDR3 length, V gene, J gene, D gene, clone size, CDR3 DNA, CDR3 protein. A D gene is named only where the DNA matches it firmly. Expanded clones get a size class; other rows say once, few or many, or leave the size out.

14,TRBV29-1,TRBJ1-1,NA,few,TGCAGCGTTCATGTTTCGCAGGGTAACACTGAAGCTTTCTTT,CSVHVSQGNTEAFF
14,TRBV28,TRBJ2-1,TRBD2,NA,TGTGCCAGCAGGGAGCGGGAGAGGTACAATGAGCAGTTCTTC,CASRERERYNEQFF
13,TRBV28,TRBJ1-1,NA,NA,TGTGCCAGCAGTACAGGGTGGGACACTGAAGCTTTCTTT,CASSTGWDTEAFF
16,TRBV9,TRBJ2-3,TRBD2,NA,TGTGCCAGCAGCCCCCTTGCGGGGGGAACCACAGATACGCAGTATTTT,CASSPLAGGTTDTQYF
15,TRBV6-2/TRBV6-3,TRBJ1-6,NA,NA,TGTGCCAGCAGCCGTCATGGGGGGGTACAGTCACCCCTCCACTTT,CASSRHGGVQSPLHF
15,TRBV3-1/TRBV3-2,TRBJ1-2,NA,NA,TGTGCCAGCAGCCAAGAAAGGGGCCCATGGGGAGGCTACACCTTC,CASSQERGPWGGYTF
15,TRBV7-2,TRBJ1-2,NA,NA,TGTGCCAGCAGCCGGGGAACAGATTCTTTCGGTGGCTACACCTTC,CASSRGTDSFGGYTF
13,TRBV7-8,TRBJ1-2,NA,NA,TGTGCCAGTTCGCTGGGAGGGAACTATGGCTACACCTTC,CASSLGGNYGYTF
14,TRBV19,TRBJ1-3,NA,NA,TGTGCTTCCCGGGGGGGGTCACCCCGGCACACCATATATTTT,CASRGGSPRHTIYF
16,TRBV7-3,TRBJ2-3,NA,NA,TGTGCCAGCAGCTCCGGCCGGGCCGGGGGCACAGATACGCAGTATTTT,CASSSGRAGGTDTQYF
18,TRBV7-2,TRBJ2-1,TRBD2,once,TGTGCCAGCAACAGACTAGCGGATCCGTTCGGCACCTACAATGAGCAGTTCTTC,CASNRLADPFGTYNEQFF
14,TRBV7-2,TRBJ2-7,TRBD1,NA,TGTGCCAGCAGCTCGGACAGGGTTGTCGACGAGCAGTACTTC,CASSSDRVVDEQYF
13,TRBV27,TRBJ2-7,NA,NA,TGTGCCAGCAGTCCCCTAGCGCGGGCCGAGCAGTACTTC,CASSPLARAEQYF
13,TRBV30,TRBJ1-1,NA,NA,TGTGCCTGGGGCGGACAGTCGAACACTGAAGCTTTCTTT,CAWGGQSNTEAFF
16,TRBV7-8,TRBJ1-1,NA,NA,TGTGCCAGCAGCTTATTACGCTGGGGGCGCAGAGCTGAAGCTTTCTTT,CASSLLRWGRRAEAFF
14,TRBV11-2,TRBJ1-5,NA,NA,TGTGCCAGCAGCTTGGGCTATAGCAATCAGCCCCAGCATTTT,CASSLGYSNQPQHF
15,TRBV27,TRBJ2-6,NA,NA,TGTGCCAGCAGTTCGCCCGGGGCTGGGGCCAACGTCCTGACTTTC,CASSSPGAGANVLTF
15,TRBV4-1,TRBJ2-7,NA,NA,TGCGCCAGCAGCCAAGGCAGGGGACCCTCCTACGAGCAGTACTTC,CASSQGRGPSYEQYF
15,TRBV7-2,TRBJ2-7,TRBD1,NA,TGTGCCAGCAGTCTAGGGACAGGGGCATCCTACGAGCAGTACTTC,CASSLGTGASYEQYF
17,TRBV9,TRBJ2-1,NA,NA,TGTGCCAGCAGCGTAGAGTCGAGGCCAAGCTCCTACAATGAGCAGTTCTTC,CASSVESRPSSYNEQFF
15,TRBV27,TRBJ2-5,TRBD2,NA,TGTGCCAGCAGTTTAGGTACTAGCGGCCAGGGGACCCAGTACTTC,CASSLGTSGQGTQYF
15,TRBV12-2,TRBJ2-7,NA,NA,TGTGCAAGTCGCTTAGTTCCAGGGGAATTGTACGAGCAGTACTTC,CASRLVPGELYEQYF
15,TRBV4-3,TRBJ2-7,TRBD2,NA,TGCGCCAGCAGCCAAGATGCTAGCGGGACCTACGAGCAGTACTTC,CASSQDASGTYEQYF
14,TRBV18,TRBJ1-5,NA,NA,TGTGCCAGCTCACTTGACCTGGAGGCCCAGCCCCAGCATTTT,CASSLDLEAQPQHF
14,TRBV4-3,TRBJ1-2,NA,NA,TGCGCCAGCAGCCCCGGGACTCCCGATTTTGGCTACACCTTC,CASSPGTPDFGYTF
16,TRBV6-5,TRBJ2-1,TRBD2,NA,TGTGCCAGCAGTTACTCCCCATCGACTAGCGGGAGGGATCAGTTCTTC,CASSYSPSTSGRDQFF
15,TRBV4-1,TRBJ1-2,NA,once,TGCGCCAGCAGCCAGGACAGTCCTCCTCTCTATGGCTACACCTTC,CASSQDSPPLYGYTF
13,TRBV5-1,TRBJ1-1,TRBD1,NA,TGCGCCAGCAGATTTACAGGGGCCACTGAAGCTTTCTTT,CASRFTGATEAFF
16,TRBV28,TRBJ1-3,TRBD1,once,TGTGCCAGCAGTTCCGGAGGGGGCCCTTCTGGAAACACCATATATTTT,CASSSGGGPSGNTIYF
16,TRBV15,TRBJ2-5,TRBD2,NA,TGTGCCACCAGTTATAGCGGGGGGGCCGGGGGAGAGACCCAGTACTTC,CATSYSGGAGGETQYF
14,TRBV9,TRBJ2-1,NA,NA,TGTGCCAGCAGCGCAGGGGGAGGATGGAATGAGCAGTTCTTC,CASSAGGGWNEQFF